The next 16 T cell receptor beta chains were all read from a single sample in a study of T-cell reconstitution after alpha-beta-depleted transplantation in children. For TCRbeta, the library was prepared with unique molecular identifiers. From the PCR reads, TCRdb called clonotypes with MiXCR, one entry per CDR3 protein. Here the sample spans 500,000 to 600,000 distinct CDR3 sequences, approximately 29% being singletons. The sequencing here drew on PBMCs from the stem cell graft donor, taken from the stem cell graft. The receptors were gathered from a human donor who donated a stem cell graft to a child with aplastic anemia.

This sequence joins TRBV7-8 and TRBJ2-3; D is perhaps TRBD1 or TRBD2 (5 bases each). CDR1 is SGHVS and CDR2 is FQNEAQ in the germline V gene. There are 13 residues in the CDR3. Trimming shortened V by 2 bases and J by 7 bases, and 10 bases separated the two germline ends. The CDR3: CASSLLEGNTQYF. DNA for the CDR3: TGTGCCAGCAGCTTACTAGAGGGGAATACGCAGTATTTT.

The sample holds a few counts of this clonotype. V and J are TRBV15 and TRBJ1-5; no clear D gene. V was pared by 4 bases and J by 3 bases, with 10 bases between. Germline V gene lookup returns CDR1 LNHNV and CDR2 YYDKDF (reference sequence). The CDR3 extends over 14 amino acids. The CDR3, as DNA: TGTGCCACCAGCAATGAGGGATCCAATCAGCCCCAGCATTTT. The encoded protein is CATSNEGSNQPQHF.

The V call is TRBV7-8, the J call TRBJ2-1; possible D gene TRBD1, 6 bases. Germline V CDR1 and CDR2: SGHVS, FQNEAQ. V was clipped by 5 bases and J by 9 bases, with 17 bases between them. This CDR3 contains 14 residues. This chain's CDR3 is CASSLYKQGSEQFF. CDR3 nucleotide sequence: TGTGCCAGCAGCCTATATAAACAGGGTAGTGAGCAGTTCTTC.

The chain is built from TRBV6-1 and TRBJ2-1; D is perhaps TRBD2 (6 bases). Germline CDR1 is MNHNS and CDR2 is SASEGT. V was pared by 2 bases and J by 4 bases, with 9 bases between. The CDR3 loop spans 14 amino acids. In nucleotides, the CDR3 is TGTGCCAGCAGTGAAACCGGGGGATACAATGAGCAGTTCTTC. Translation: CASSETGGYNEQFF.

This clonotype appeared many times. In nucleotides, the CDR3 is TGTGCCAGCTCACCACCCGACAGGTTTAATCAGCCCCAGCATTTT. Its translation is CASSPPDRFNQPQHF. V and J are TRBV18 and TRBJ1-5, with a tentative D call TRBD1 (6 bases). The CDR3 is 15 residues long. Per the germline V gene, CDR1 is KGHSH and CDR2 is LQKENI. V lost 0 bases to trimming and J lost 4 bases, with 10 bases between them.

This chain joins TRBV5-1 and TRBJ2-2; no firm D call. Trimming took 0 bases from V and 5 from J, leaving 17 bases between them. CDR3 length: 17 amino acids. Germline V gives CDR1 SGHRS, CDR2 YFSETQ. CDR3: CASSLAFSTGGTGELFF. In DNA, the CDR3 is TGCGCCAGCAGCTTGGCCTTCTCAACGGGTGGGACCGGGGAGCTGTTTTTT.

This sequence joins TRBV4-3 and TRBJ2-2; a weak D match, TRBD1 (6 bases). The length of the CDR3 is 14 residues. Deletions cut 6 bases from V and 6 bases from J, with 14 bases between. The germline V gene has CDR1 LGHNA and CDR2 YSLEER. CDR3: CASRGQGWSGELFF. CDR3 DNA sequence: TGCGCCAGCAGAGGGCAGGGGTGGTCCGGGGAGCTGTTTTTT.

The gene calls are TRBV7-2 and TRBJ2-1, with 12 bases fitting TRBD2. Germline CDR1 is SGHTA and CDR2 is FQGNSA. The ends lost 3 bases at V and 6 bases at J; junction bases unmatched: 3. This CDR3 has 15 amino acids. The CDR3 coding sequence is TGTGCCAGCAGCTTCCGGACTAGCGGGATCAATGAGCAGTTCTTC. Protein: CASSFRTSGINEQFF.

The chain uses TRBV27 and TRBJ1-5; the D is unclear. The CDR3 has 15 residues. The V gene's germline CDR1 is MNHEY and CDR2 SMNVEV (reference sequence). V was shortened by 8 bases and J by 0 bases, with 14 bases between the two germline ends. The CDR3 coding sequence is TGTGCCAGCGCGAAAGACGGGCGTAGCAATCAGCCCCAGCATTTT. Protein sequence: CASAKDGRSNQPQHF.

The genes are TRBV30 and TRBJ1-5; 7 nucleotides match TRBD1. Trimming removed 2 bases from V and 6 bases from J; junction bases left unmatched: 10. Germline CDR1 GTSNPN, CDR2 SVGIG (reference sequence). The CDR3 covers 15 residues. In DNA, the CDR3 is TGTGCCTGGAGTACCCTCGGGGCAGGGGGTCAGCCCCAGCATTTT. Translation: CAWSTLGAGGQPQHF.

This clonotype has a handful of counts. This sequence joins TRBV29-1 and TRBJ2-3; D is unresolved. The V end lost 6 bases, the J end lost 0 bases, and 10 bases lay between the germline ends. Germline V gives CDR1 SQVTM, CDR2 ANQGSEA. This CDR3 is built from 13 residues. The CDR3, as DNA: TGCAGCGTCATCCCTTCTAGCACAGATACGCAGTATTTT. This sequence encodes CSVIPSSTDTQYF.

This clonotype was counted a single time. The chain couples TRBV25-1 to TRBJ1-2; a weak D match, TRBD1 (5 bases). The CDR3 spans 12 residues. CDR1 is MGHDK, CDR2 SYGVNS, per germline. Trimming shortened V by 6 bases and J by 8 bases, and 13 bases separated the two germline ends. CDR3 in amino acids: CASRGANLGYTF. The CDR3 nucleotides are TGTGCCAGCAGAGGGGCGAACTTGGGCTACACCTTC.

The chain is built from TRBV6-1 and TRBJ1-3; 7 bases align to TRBD1. The CDR3 length is 15 residues. V lost 6 bases and J lost 4; bases outside the gene matches: 9. Germline V gene lookup returns CDR1 MNHNS and CDR2 SASEGT. This CDR3 reads CASSLNRGGGNTIYF. CDR3 in DNA: TGTGCCAGCAGCCTGAACAGGGGTGGAGGAAACACCATATATTTT.

This clonotype was observed a handful of times. The rearrangement joins TRBV5-6 to TRBJ1-2; 7 nucleotides line up with TRBD1. Germline CDR1 SGHDT, CDR2 YYEEEE. The trim removed 3 bases at V and 5 bases at J, leaving 7 bases unmatched. The CDR3 contains 14 residues. CDR3 nucleotide sequence: TGTGCCAGCAGCTCGGACAGGAAAGAGTATGGCTACACCTTC. Protein product: CASSSDRKEYGYTF.

The rearrangement uses TRBV5-6 and TRBJ1-2; no reliable D call. V was cut by 4 bases and J by 2 bases, with 15 bases left in between. Per germline, CDR1 SGHDT and CDR2 YYEEEE. The CDR3 loop spans 15 amino acids. DNA for the CDR3: TGTGCCAGCAGCATAAGCCCGGGAACCAACTATGGCTACACCTTC. Protein product: CASSISPGTNYGYTF.

This chain links TRBV20-1 with TRBJ2-5; 7 bases align to TRBD2. V dropped 0 bases and J dropped 5; count of bases not matched to a gene: 6. Germline loops: CDR1 DFQATT, CDR2 SNEGSKA (reference sequence). CDR3 size: 14 residues. The CDR3 DNA is TGCAGTGCTAGAGATCTAGCGGAATCGGAGACCCAGTACTTC. As protein: CSARDLAESETQYF.